These 11 T cell receptor beta chains came from one sample sequenced in a study of response to subunit inactivated influenza vaccine. TCRdb called the RT-PCR reads again in MiXCR, with one record for every CDR3 protein. The table has about 800,000 distinct CDR3 sequences, around 21% seen once. The sequences come from PBMCs from blood, collected 5 days after vaccination. The receptors originated from a man aged 45-60 years who received an inactivated influenza vaccine.

The gene calls are TRBV19 and TRBJ1-2; 7 bases match TRBD1. CDR1 LNHDA and CDR2 SQIVND come from the germline V gene (reference sequence). This CDR3 has 16 amino acids. V was pared by 4 bases and J by 1 base, with 9 bases of the junction left unmatched. The DNA of the CDR3 is TGTGCCAGTAGTACTCCCACAGGGGATCTTAACTATGGCTACACCTTC. Its protein product is CASSTPTGDLNYGYTF.

V and J are TRBV20-1 and TRBJ2-1; D is perhaps TRBD1 (6 bases). Germline V gives CDR1 DFQATT, CDR2 SNEGSKA (reference sequence). The V end was cut by 1 base, the J end by 2 bases, with 12 bases between. The CDR3 totals 15 residues. The CDR3: CSARGPGQAYNEQFF. CDR3 sequence (DNA): TGCAGTGCTAGAGGGCCGGGACAAGCCTACAATGAGCAGTTCTTC.

This chain's CDR3 is CSARGSGGLYEQYF. The CDR3 DNA sequence: TGCAGTGCTAGAGGGTCAGGGGGTCTATACGAGCAGTACTTC. This rearrangement joins TRBV20-1 to TRBJ2-7; 7 bases agree with TRBD1. Germline V lookup: CDR1 DFQATT, CDR2 SNEGSKA (reference sequence). V lost 1 base to trimming and J lost 4 bases; unmatched junction nucleotides: 7. The CDR3 loop spans 14 amino acids.

The sample holds many counts of this clonotype. CDR3: CAISGSMGTETQYF. CDR3 coding DNA: TGTGCCATCAGTGGGAGTATGGGGACAGAGACCCAGTACTTC. The J gene is TRBJ2-5, the V gene TRBV10-3; D may be TRBD1 or TRBD2 (5 bases each). Germline CDR1 is ENHRY and CDR2 is SYGVKD. Trimming pared 4 bases from V and 4 bases from J, leaving 13 bases between. The CDR3 consists of 14 residues.

This clonotype has just a few counts. The CDR3 sequence is CAISGVGTSAGGEQYF. Here the CDR3 DNA reads TGTGCCATCAGTGGGGTTGGGACTAGCGCCGGGGGGGAGCAGTACTTC. This sequence joins TRBV10-3 and TRBJ2-7; 10 bases agree with TRBD2. CDR3 length: 16 residues. With 4 bases clipped from V and 7 bases from J, the junction kept 13 bases outside the gene matches. CDR1 ENHRY and CDR2 SYGVKD come from the germline V gene.

This clonotype was recorded at least ten times. The chain recombines TRBV12-3 or TRBV12-4 with TRBJ1-1, with no clear D. The CDR3 sequence is 14 residues long. V lost 1 base and J lost 0, with 6 bases in between. The CDR3 DNA is TGTGCCAGCAGTTTAGTTCAGATGAACACTGAAGCTTTCTTT. Its protein product is CASSLVQMNTEAFF.

The genes are TRBV7-3 and TRBJ2-7; TRBD1 matches 7 bases. The ends lost 5 bases at V and 5 bases at J; junction bases unmatched: 6. In germline, CDR1 is SGHTA, CDR2 FQGTGA. The length of the CDR3 is 13 residues. The CDR3 bases are TGTGCCAGCAGCCGCACCGGGACAGACGAGCAGTACTTC. It specifies CASSRTGTDEQYF.

This clonotype was observed a handful of times. The gene calls are TRBV9 and TRBJ2-1; no definite D call. Per the germline V gene, CDR1 is SGDLS and CDR2 is YYNGEE. The CDR3 is 13 amino acids. Trimming removed 2 bases from V and 7 bases from J, with 10 bases in between. The CDR3 bases are TGTGCCAGCAGCGTTCGCTCCCGGAATGAGCAGTTCTTC. Translated: CASSVRSRNEQFF. The whole variable domain, filled in from reference TRBV9 and TRBJ2-1, reads DSGVTQTPKHLITATGQRVTLRCSPRSGDLSVYWYQQSLDQGLQFLIQYYNGEERAKGNILERFSAQQFPDLHSELNLSSLELGDSALYFCASSVRSRNEQFFGPGTRLTVL.

This chain connects TRBV27 to TRBJ2-7; D unresolved. The CDR3 is made up of 10 amino acids. Trimming took 3 bases from V and 7 from J, leaving 4 bases between them. Germline V gene sequence: CDR1 MNHEY, CDR2 SMNVEV (reference sequence). Written as DNA, the CDR3 is TGTGCCAGCAGTTTGGAAGAGCAGTACTTC. It yields the protein CASSLEEQYF.

The chain uses TRBV4-1 and TRBJ2-7; 7 bases are a match to TRBD1. Unmatched junction bases numbered 7, after V lost 4 bases and J lost 4 bases. This CDR3 has 14 residues. Germline V lookup: CDR1 MGHRA, CDR2 YSYEKL. The chain's CDR3 is CASSPGQVFYEQYF. In nucleotides, the CDR3 is TGCGCCAGCAGCCCCGGACAGGTTTTTTACGAGCAGTACTTC.

The chain joins TRBV5-5 to TRBJ1-4, with 9 bases matching TRBD1. Germline V gene sequence: CDR1 SGHKS, CDR2 YYEKEE (reference sequence). The CDR3 has 15 amino acids. After removal of 3 bases from V and 7 bases from J, the junction contained 7 bases not matched to a gene. As DNA, the CDR3 is TGTGCCAGCAGCTCACCGGGACAGGGAAGTGAAAAACTGTTTTTT. Amino acids: CASSSPGQGSEKLFF.